This T cell receptor (beta chain) was sequenced for a study of T cells in Graves' hyperthyroidism and ophthalmopathy (dated by TCRdb to between 2018 and 2021). Study-wide context: Peripheral blood samples were taken at initial diagnosis, before any treatment was given. A discovery cohort of about a hundred patients, 43 with Graves' ophthalmopathy and 57 with stable Graves' hyperthyroidism, was used to find distinguishing TCR V-J signatures. Prospective prediction of ophthalmopathy was tested in an independent validation cohort consisting of about 19 hyperthyroidism patients and 17 patients who later progressed to ophthalmopathy. For training and testing, the approximately 92 patients in the discovery cohort were randomly divided in a 7:3 ratio. In addition, the study compared T-cell repertoires in thyroid tissue and in blood from five to seven Graves' hyperthyroidism patients. Following sampling, methimazole starting at 30 mg daily was given to hyperthyroidism patients, and high-dose intravenous methylprednisolone was given to ophthalmopathy patients. TCR Vbeta CDR3 sequencing of 135 peripheral blood samples (43 ophthalmopathy, over 70 hyperthyroidism and about 17 progressor patients) is reported in the paper. Here is what the overall study found, with its caveats: In validation, the model predicted progression to ophthalmopathy a median of 6.5 months before onset, with approximately 70% sensitivity and 72.22% specificity. Most expanded thyroid clonotypes (frequency above 0.001) were also found in blood, which suggests that blood repertoires may mirror thyroid immune responses. Sample size was not statistically predetermined, and blinding of investigators to group allocation was not performed. Ophthalmopathy was separated from stable hyperthyroidism by a 13 V-J signature model, with approximately 86% sensitivity and about 81% specificity obtained in cross-validation and 80%/75% obtained in testing.

TCR beta CDR3 regions were amplified from RNA transcripts. The first round of RT-PCR for the TCR CDR3 was performed with the HTBI primer set and the Qiagen OneStep RT-PCR kit. A second multiplex PCR round built the libraries, followed by size selection and purification. Paired-end sequencing of the libraries was performed with 100 bp reads on an Illumina HiSeq2000. The authors' analysis ran thus. SOAPnuke was used to process the raw data, throwing out any read that contained adapters or uncalled bases, had a mean Phred below 15, or lacked an exact constant-primer or identifier match. High-quality paired reads were merged with COPE v1.2.5, and unique nucleotide sequences were defined as clonotypes. Clonotypes were aligned to IMGT TRBV, TRBD and TRBJ reference segments using MiTCR v1.1. The analysis was restricted to V-J combinations with a frequency above 0.0001, which together covered 98% to 99.2% of the repertoires. The TCS score was defined as the ratio of F50 (clonal expansion) to E x V (chaos), calculated using BLOSUM62-based TCRdist between CDR3 peptides within each V-J. Welch's t-statistics and random forest reduced roughly 500 V-J features to some 14, which were used in a naive Bayes classifier (R e1071). TCRdb reran the public reads through fastp at Q25 and MiXCR, keeping productive beta chains. Rows are combined by CDR3 protein, so each entry shows the most common genes and DNA. In this record, the V and J calls reflect TCRdb's handling and not the investigators' own analysis. Present in this sample are a few hundred thousand distinct CDR3 sequences, roughly 15% of which were seen just once. The ten top clones hold roughly a fifth of the sample.

Moderately to severely active disease, a Clinical Activity Score of at least 3, a NOSPECS grade of at least 4, and a duration under 3 months were present in ophthalmopathy patients. Exclusion was applied to patients with uncontrolled infections, other autoimmune diseases, pregnancy or lactation. Diagnoses relied on clinical symptoms, serum thyroxine and TRAb, thyroid ultrasound and orbital computed tomography. Ficoll-Paque density gradient centrifugation was used to isolate PBMCs from approximately 10 ml of fresh peripheral blood. Trizol reagent was used to extract total RNA, and RNA quality was then checked on an Agilent 2100 Bioanalyzer. Trimmed from V: 1 base; trimmed from J: 7 bases; junction bases lacking a gene match: 6. CDR1 and CDR2, per the germline V gene (reference sequence), are LGHDT and YNNKEL. Including cysteine and phenylalanine, the CDR3 has 18 amino acids. Only the CDR3 portion is preserved as DNA: 54 bases, with reading frame beginning at the first base.

This clonotype was detected many times. This receptor's antigen is unknown. No per-base quality is available; no much larger clone lies one base away. The clonotype was recovered from a woman younger than 45 with Graves' ophthalmopathy. Rearrangement joined TRBV3-1 to TRBJ2-2; 16 of the junction bases match TRBD2. The sequenced material came from blood. CDR3 protein: CASSQAGLAGGLGGELFF. The DNA is as follows: TGTGCCAGCAGCCAAGCGGGACTAGCGGGGGGGCTTGGCGGGGAGCTGTTTTTT. Extended through the reference TRBV3-1 and TRBJ2-2 proteins, this CDR3 yields the full variable domain: DTAVSQTPKYLVTQMGNDKSIKCEQNLGHDTMYWYKQDSKKFLKIMFSYNNKELIINETVPNRFSPKSPDKAHLNLHINSLELGDSAVYFCASSQAGLAGGLGGELFFGEGSRLTVL.